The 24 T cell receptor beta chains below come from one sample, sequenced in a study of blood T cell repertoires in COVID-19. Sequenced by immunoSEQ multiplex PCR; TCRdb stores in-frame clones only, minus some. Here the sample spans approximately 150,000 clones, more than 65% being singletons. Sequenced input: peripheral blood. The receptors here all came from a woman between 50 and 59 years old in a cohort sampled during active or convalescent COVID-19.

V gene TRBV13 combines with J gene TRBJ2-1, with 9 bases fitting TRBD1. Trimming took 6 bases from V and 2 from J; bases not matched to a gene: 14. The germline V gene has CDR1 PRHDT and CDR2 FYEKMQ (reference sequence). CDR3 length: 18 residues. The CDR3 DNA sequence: TGTGCCAGCAGACCTGGGGGGTGGACAGGGGCCCCCTACAATGAGCAGTTCTTC. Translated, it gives CASRPGGWTGAPYNEQFF.

The CDR3 region has the DNA TGCGCCAGCAGCACCGGACAGGGGGTCCAGCCCCAGCATTTT. Protein sequence: CASSTGQGVQPQHF. The J gene is TRBJ1-5, the V gene TRBV5-1, with 10 bases matching TRBD1. The V and J ends lost 4 bases and 7 bases, in that order; junction bases with no gene match: 5. Germline CDR1 SGHRS, CDR2 YFSETQ. CDR3 size: 14 residues.

The CDR3 protein is CASTNRLNQPQHF. The CDR3, as DNA: TGTGCCAGCACTAACAGGTTAAATCAGCCCCAGCATTTT. The genes are TRBV12-3 or TRBV12-4 and TRBJ1-5, with TRBD1 as a possible D gene (5 bases). The CDR3 is made up of 13 amino acids. The ends were cut back, 7 bases at V and 4 bases at J, with 11 bases in the middle.

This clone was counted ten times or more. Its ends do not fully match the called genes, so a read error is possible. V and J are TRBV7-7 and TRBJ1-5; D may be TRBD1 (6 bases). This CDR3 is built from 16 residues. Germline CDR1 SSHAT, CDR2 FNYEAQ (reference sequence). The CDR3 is CASRHRERDSNQPQHF. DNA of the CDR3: TGTGCTAGCAGACACAGGGAAAGGGATAGCAATCAGCCCCAGCATTTT.

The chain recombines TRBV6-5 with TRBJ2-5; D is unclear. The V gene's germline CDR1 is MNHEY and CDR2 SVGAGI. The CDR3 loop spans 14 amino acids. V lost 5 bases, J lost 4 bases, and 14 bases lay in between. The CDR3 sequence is CASSTTFSGETQYF. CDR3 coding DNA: TGTGCCAGCAGTACGACTTTTTCTGGAGAGACCCAGTACTTC.

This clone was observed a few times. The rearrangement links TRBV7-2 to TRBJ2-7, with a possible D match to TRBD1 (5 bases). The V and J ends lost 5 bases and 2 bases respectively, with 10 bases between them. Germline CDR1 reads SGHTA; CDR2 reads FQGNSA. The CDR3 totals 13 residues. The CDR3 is CASSLQETYEQYF. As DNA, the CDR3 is TGTGCCAGCAGCCTACAGGAGACCTACGAGCAGTACTTC.

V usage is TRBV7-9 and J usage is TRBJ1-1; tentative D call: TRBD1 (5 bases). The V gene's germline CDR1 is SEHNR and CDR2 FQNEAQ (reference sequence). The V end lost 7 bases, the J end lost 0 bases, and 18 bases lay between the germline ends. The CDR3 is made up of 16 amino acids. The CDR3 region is CASTAGQGGMNTEAFF. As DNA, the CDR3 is TGTGCCAGCACCGCTGGGCAGGGTGGGATGAACACTGAAGCTTTCTTT.

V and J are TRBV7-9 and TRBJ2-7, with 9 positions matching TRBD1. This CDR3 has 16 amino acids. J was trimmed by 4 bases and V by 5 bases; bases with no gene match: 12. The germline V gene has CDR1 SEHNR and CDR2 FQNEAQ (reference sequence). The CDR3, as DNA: TGTGCCAGCAGCGCCCTACAGGGGGCGGCCCTGTACGAGCAGTACTTC. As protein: CASSALQGAALYEQYF.

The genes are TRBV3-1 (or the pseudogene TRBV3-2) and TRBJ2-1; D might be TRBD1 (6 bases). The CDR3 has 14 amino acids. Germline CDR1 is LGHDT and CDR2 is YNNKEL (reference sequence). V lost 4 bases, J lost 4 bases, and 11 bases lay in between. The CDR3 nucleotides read TGTGCCAGCAGCCGGGGGCTAGCTTACAATGAGCAGTTCTTC. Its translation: CASSRGLAYNEQFF.

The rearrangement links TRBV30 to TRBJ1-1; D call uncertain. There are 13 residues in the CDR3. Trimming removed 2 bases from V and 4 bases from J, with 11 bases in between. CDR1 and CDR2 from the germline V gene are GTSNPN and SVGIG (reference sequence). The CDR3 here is CAWSSMGSTEAFF. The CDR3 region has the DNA TGTGCCTGGAGTAGTATGGGGAGCACTGAAGCTTTCTTT.

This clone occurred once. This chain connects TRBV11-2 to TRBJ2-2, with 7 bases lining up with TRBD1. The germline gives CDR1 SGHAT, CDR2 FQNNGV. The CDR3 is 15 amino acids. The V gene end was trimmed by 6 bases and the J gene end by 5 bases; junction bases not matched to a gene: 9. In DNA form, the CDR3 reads TGTGCCAGCAGGAAAGACAGGGCGAGGACCGGGGAGCTGTTTTTT. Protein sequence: CASRKDRARTGELFF.

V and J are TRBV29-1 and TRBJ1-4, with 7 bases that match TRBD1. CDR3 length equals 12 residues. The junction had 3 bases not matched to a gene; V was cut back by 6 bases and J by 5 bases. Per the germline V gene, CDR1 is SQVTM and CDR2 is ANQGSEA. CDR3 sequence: CSVMTGNEKLFF. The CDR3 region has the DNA TGCAGCGTGATGACAGGGAATGAAAAACTGTTTTTT.

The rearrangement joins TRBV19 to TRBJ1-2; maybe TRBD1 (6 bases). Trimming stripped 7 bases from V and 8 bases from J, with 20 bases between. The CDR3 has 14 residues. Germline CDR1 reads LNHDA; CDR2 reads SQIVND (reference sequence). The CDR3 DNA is TGTGCCAGTACCCCCGGGCAAGGGGGACGAGGCTACACCTTC. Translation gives CASTPGQGGRGYTF.

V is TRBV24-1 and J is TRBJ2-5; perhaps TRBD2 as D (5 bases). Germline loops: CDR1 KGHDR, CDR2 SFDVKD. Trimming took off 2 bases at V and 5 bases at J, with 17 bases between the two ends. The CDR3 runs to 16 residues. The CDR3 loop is CATSDSPISGGETQYF. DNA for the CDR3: TGTGCCACCAGTGATTCCCCAATCTCTGGCGGGGAGACCCAGTACTTC.

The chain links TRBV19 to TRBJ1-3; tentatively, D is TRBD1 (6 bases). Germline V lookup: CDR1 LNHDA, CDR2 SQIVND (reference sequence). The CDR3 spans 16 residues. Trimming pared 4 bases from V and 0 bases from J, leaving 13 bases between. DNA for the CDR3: TGTGCCAGTAGTAGAATCGCAGGGGACTCTGGAAACACCATATATTTT. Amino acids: CASSRIAGDSGNTIYF.

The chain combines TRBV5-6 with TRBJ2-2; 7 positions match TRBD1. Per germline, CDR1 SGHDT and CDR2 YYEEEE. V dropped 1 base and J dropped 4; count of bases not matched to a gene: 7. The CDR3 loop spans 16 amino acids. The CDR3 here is CASSLHEGGGTGELFF. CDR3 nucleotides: TGTGCCAGCAGCTTGCATGAAGGGGGCGGCACCGGGGAGCTGTTTTTT.

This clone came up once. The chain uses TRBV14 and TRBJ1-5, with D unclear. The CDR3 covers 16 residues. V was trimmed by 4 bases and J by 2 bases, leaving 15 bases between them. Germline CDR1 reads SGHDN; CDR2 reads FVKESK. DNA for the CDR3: TGTGCCAGCAGCCTAAGAGGTGGTTTAGGCAATCAGCCCCAGCATTTT. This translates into CASSLRGGLGNQPQHF.

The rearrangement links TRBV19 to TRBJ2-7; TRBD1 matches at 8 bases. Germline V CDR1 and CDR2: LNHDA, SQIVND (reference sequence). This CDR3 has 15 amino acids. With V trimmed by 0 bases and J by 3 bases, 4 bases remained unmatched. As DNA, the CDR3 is TGTGCCAGTAGTATAGATTACAGGGGGATCTACGAGCAGTACTTC. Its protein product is CASSIDYRGIYEQYF.

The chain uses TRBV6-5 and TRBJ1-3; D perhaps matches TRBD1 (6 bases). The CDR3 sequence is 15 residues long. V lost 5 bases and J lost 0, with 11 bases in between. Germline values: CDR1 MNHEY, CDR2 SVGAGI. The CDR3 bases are TGTGCCAGCAGTAAGTGGACAGCCTCTGGAAACACCATATATTTT. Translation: CASSKWTASGNTIYF.

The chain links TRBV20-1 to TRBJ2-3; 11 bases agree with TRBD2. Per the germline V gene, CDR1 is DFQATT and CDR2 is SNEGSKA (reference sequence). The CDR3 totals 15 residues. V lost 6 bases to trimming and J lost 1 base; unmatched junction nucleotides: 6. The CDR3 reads CSASVAGGGTDTQYF. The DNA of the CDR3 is TGCAGTGCCAGTGTAGCGGGGGGGGGCACAGATACGCAGTATTTT.

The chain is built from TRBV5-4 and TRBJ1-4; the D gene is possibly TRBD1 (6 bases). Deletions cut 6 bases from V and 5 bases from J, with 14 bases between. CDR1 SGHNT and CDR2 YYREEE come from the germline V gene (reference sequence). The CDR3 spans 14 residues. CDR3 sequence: CASTMGGGNEKLFF. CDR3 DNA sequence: TGTGCCAGCACCATGGGAGGGGGAAATGAAAAACTGTTTTTT.

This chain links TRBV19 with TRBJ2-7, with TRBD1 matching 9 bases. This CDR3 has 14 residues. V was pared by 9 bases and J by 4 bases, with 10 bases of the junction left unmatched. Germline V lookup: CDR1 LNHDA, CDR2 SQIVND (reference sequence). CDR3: CASQTTGGIYEQYF. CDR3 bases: TGTGCCAGCCAGACGACAGGGGGGATTTACGAGCAGTACTTC.

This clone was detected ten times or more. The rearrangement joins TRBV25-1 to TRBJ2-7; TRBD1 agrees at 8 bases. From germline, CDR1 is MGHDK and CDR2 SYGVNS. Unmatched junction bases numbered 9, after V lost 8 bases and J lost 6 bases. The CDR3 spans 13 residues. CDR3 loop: CASGRQGQVEQYF. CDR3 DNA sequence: TGTGCCAGCGGGCGACAGGGGCAAGTCGAGCAGTACTTC.

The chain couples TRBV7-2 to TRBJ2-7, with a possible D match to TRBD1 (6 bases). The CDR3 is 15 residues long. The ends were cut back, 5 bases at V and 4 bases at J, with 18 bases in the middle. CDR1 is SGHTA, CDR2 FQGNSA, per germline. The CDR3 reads CASSAELTGGYEQYF. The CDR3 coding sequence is TGTGCCAGCAGCGCTGAGCTGACAGGTGGTTACGAGCAGTACTTC.